Sequencing of this T cell receptor beta chain was carried out in a study of blood T cells in healthy people across ages. This CDR3 spans 13 amino acids. Germline loops: CDR1 SGHTA, CDR2 FQGTGA. Together with a sample-barcoded 5' primer, a J-beta primer mix was included in a second PCR lasting roughly 6 to 12 cycles. TCRdb reprocessed the 5' RACE reads via MiXCR and lists one record per CDR3 protein. The sample holds hundreds of thousands of distinct CDR3 sequences, 45% to 55% seen once. Study-wide results and caveats: Researchers judged that diversity estimates from one million T cells fell short of true values. TCR beta diversity was tightly associated with the proportion of naive T cells.

Regarding this clonotype: The target antigen is unknown. Its ends do not fully match the called genes, so a read error is possible.

Input material: blood. This chain uses TRBV7-3 with TRBJ1-1; D remains unclear. The clonotype comes from a man older than 75 in good health. The CDR3 nucleotides are TGTGCCAGCAGGTTAAATCAGAACACTGAAGCTTTCTTT. Protein sequence: CASRLNQNTEAFF.